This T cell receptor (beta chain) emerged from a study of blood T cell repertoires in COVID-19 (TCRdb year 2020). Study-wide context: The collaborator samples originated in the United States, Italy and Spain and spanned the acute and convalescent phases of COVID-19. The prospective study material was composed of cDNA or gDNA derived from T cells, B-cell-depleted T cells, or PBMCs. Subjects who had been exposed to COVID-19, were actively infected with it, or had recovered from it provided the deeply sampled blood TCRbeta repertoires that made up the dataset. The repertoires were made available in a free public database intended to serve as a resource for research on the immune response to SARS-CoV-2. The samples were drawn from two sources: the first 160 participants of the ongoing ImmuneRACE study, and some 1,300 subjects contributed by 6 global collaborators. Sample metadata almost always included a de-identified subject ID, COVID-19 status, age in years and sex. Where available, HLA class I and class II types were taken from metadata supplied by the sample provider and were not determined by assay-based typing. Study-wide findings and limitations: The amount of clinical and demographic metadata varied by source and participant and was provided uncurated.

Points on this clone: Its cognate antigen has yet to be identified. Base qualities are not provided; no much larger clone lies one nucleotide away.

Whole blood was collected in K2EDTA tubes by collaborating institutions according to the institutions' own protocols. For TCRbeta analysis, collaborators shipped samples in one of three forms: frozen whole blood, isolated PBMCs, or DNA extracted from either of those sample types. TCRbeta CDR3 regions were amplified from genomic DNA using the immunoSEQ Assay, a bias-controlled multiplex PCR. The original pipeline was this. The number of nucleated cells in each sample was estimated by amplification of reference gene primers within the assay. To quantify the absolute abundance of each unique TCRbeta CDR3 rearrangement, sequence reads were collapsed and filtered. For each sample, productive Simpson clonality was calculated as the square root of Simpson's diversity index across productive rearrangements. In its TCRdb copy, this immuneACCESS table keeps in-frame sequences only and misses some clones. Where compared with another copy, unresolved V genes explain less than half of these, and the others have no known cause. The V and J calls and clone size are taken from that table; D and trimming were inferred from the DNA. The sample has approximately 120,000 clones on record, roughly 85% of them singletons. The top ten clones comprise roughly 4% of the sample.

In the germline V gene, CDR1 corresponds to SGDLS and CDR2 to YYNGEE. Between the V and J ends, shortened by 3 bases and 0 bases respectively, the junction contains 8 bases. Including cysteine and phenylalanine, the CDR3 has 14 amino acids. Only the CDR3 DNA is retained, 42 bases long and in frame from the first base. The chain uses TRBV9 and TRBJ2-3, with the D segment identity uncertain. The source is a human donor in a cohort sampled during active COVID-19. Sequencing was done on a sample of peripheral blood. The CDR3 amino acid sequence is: CASSASSSTDTQYF. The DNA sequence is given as TGTGCCAGCAGCGCCTCTTCCAGCACAGATACGCAGTATTTT. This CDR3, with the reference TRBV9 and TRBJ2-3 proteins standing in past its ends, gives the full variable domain DSGVTQTPKHLITATGQRVTLRCSPRSGDLSVYWYQQSLDQGLQFLIQYYNGEERAKGNILERFSAQQFPDLHSELNLSSLELGDSALYFCASSASSSTDTQYFGPGTRLTVL.